The 9 T cell receptor beta chains in this list originate from one sample, sequenced in a study of cytomegalovirus exposure and HLA in healthy donors. PCR primers comprised 60 Vbeta and 13 Jbeta primers. Sequenced by immunoSEQ multiplex PCR; TCRdb stores in-frame clones only, minus some. The sample includes 140,000 or so clones, roughly 80% of them seen just once. The source material was PBMCs. The receptor source for this set is a female donor in good health and CMV-seronegative.

The rearrangement links TRBV30 to TRBJ2-2; 9 bases match TRBD2. This CDR3 spans 17 amino acids. Germline assignment: CDR1 GTSNPN and CDR2 SVGIG (reference sequence). Trimming removed 3 bases from V and 2 bases from J; junction bases left unmatched: 10. CDR3 loop: CAWRPPLAGLNTGELFF. The CDR3 bases are TGTGCCTGGAGGCCCCCCCTAGCGGGACTAAACACCGGGGAGCTGTTTTTT.

This clone was observed a single time. This chain links TRBV2 with TRBJ1-2; TRBD1 is a possible D gene (5 bases). The CDR3 runs 13 residues. Germline CDR1 SNHLY, CDR2 FYNNEI. V was pared by 3 bases and J by 4 bases, with 9 bases between. The CDR3 reads CASSEGGIYGYTF. DNA for the CDR3: TGTGCCAGCAGTGAGGGGGGGATCTATGGCTACACCTTC.

The chain combines TRBV2 with TRBJ1-5; no definite D call. Germline V lookup: CDR1 SNHLY, CDR2 FYNNEI. V gave up 4 bases and J gave up 6 bases, with 16 bases separating them. CDR3 length: 15 amino acids. The DNA for the CDR3 is TGTGCCAGCAGTGTAAACTTAGCCTCCAGTCAGCCCCAGCATTTT. Translated, it gives CASSVNLASSQPQHF.

The chain has TRBV5-1 and TRBJ2-2; 11 bases align to TRBD2. The CDR3 spans 17 residues. Germline-derived CDR1 and CDR2 are SGHRS and YFSETQ. V lost 3 bases, J lost 0 bases, and 4 bases stayed unmatched. CDR3 in amino acids: CASSYTSGSPNTGELFF. DNA for the CDR3: TGCGCCAGCAGCTATACTAGCGGGAGTCCGAACACCGGGGAGCTGTTTTTT.

The J gene is TRBJ2-3, the V gene TRBV30; maybe TRBD2 (6 bases). With 0 bases removed from V and 9 bases from J, the gap between germline ends came to 25 bases. There are 17 residues in the CDR3. The germline CDR1 and CDR2 sequences are GTSNPN and SVGIG (reference sequence). This CDR3 is CAWSVGGGVAASETQYF. The CDR3, as DNA: TGTGCCTGGAGTGTAGGAGGTGGGGTAGCGGCGTCGGAAACGCAGTATTTT.

This rearrangement joins TRBV5-8 to TRBJ2-7; a possible D gene is TRBD1 (6 bases). Germline lookup yields CDR1 SGHTS and CDR2 YDEGEE. The CDR3 is 13 amino acids. V was shortened by 4 bases and J by 1 base, with 9 bases between the two germline ends. This CDR3 is CASSRQASYEQYF. The CDR3 coding sequence is TGTGCCAGCAGCCGACAGGCGTCCTACGAGCAGTACTTC.

Note on this clone: Germline and junction disagree at one end, which may indicate a read error. V is TRBV7-9 and J is TRBJ2-1; D is unclear. This CDR3 has 12 amino acids. CDR1 and CDR2 (germline): SEHNR, FQNEAQ (reference sequence). In nucleotides, the CDR3 is TGTTCCAGCAGCTTGCTAGGAAATGAGCAGTTCTTC. Translation: CSSSLLGNEQFF.

CDR3: CASSAPGQGATGELFF. The CDR3 coding sequence is TGTGCCAGTAGTGCCCCGGGACAGGGGGCAACCGGGGAGCTGTTTTTT. J is TRBJ2-2 and V is TRBV19; TRBD1 aligns across 12 bases. This CDR3 is 16 amino acids long. The germline V gene encodes CDR1 LNHDA and CDR2 SQIVND (reference sequence). With 5 bases clipped from V and 5 bases from J, the junction kept 6 bases outside the gene matches.

This clone was observed a few times. The chain combines TRBV5-1 with TRBJ2-3, with TRBD1 identical over 8 bases. CDR1 is SGHRS, CDR2 YFSETQ, per germline. CDR3 length equals 14 residues. The J segment lost 5 bases and the V segment lost 5 bases, leaving 7 bases of the junction unmatched. The CDR3 loop reads CASSYYRGIDTQYF. The CDR3 coding sequence is TGCGCCAGCAGTTACTACAGGGGGATAGATACGCAGTATTTT.